These 15 T cell receptor beta chains were sequenced from one sample in a study of T cell responses to AZD1222 COVID-19 vaccine. The method was immunoSEQ multiplex PCR; TCRdb's version includes in-frame clones alone and lacks a portion of them. Among 63,000 or so clones listed, 65% to 90% were seen once. The sequences come from peripheral blood, collected on day 0 of AZD1222 vaccination. The origin of the receptors is an adult in good health.

The chain links TRBV3-1 (or the pseudogene TRBV3-2) to TRBJ2-1, with 7 bases lining up with TRBD2. V was pared by 1 base and J by 5 bases, with 5 bases of the junction left unmatched. The CDR3 sequence is 15 residues long. Germline loops: CDR1 LGHDT, CDR2 YNNKEL (reference sequence). The chain's CDR3 is CASSQGGLRDNEQFF. CDR3 bases: TGTGCCAGCAGCCAAGGGGGACTACGGGACAATGAGCAGTTCTTC.

The chain is built from TRBV19 and TRBJ1-2; tentatively, D is TRBD1 (5 bases). Germline V CDR1 and CDR2: LNHDA, SQIVND (reference sequence). The V end lost 2 bases, the J end lost 8 bases, and 24 bases lay between the germline ends. The CDR3 sequence is 17 residues long. Here the CDR3 DNA reads TGTGCCAGTAGTATACAGGGAGTCAAAAATCCTTCGGGAGGCTACACCTTC. Its translation is CASSIQGVKNPSGGYTF.

V gene TRBV6-5 combines with J gene TRBJ1-6; possibly TRBD1 for D (6 bases). The length of the CDR3 is 16 residues. Germline V gene lookup returns CDR1 MNHEY and CDR2 SVGAGI. V lost 0 bases to trimming and J lost 8 bases, with 14 bases between them. CDR3 coding DNA: TGTGCCAGCAGTTACTCTAGGGCAGGGGCGGATTCACCCCTCCACTTT. Translating it yields CASSYSRAGADSPLHF.

CDR3: CASSRFDRVGTGELFF. CDR3 nucleotide sequence: TGTGCCAGCAGCCGATTCGACAGGGTAGGGACCGGGGAGCTGTTTTTT. The J gene is TRBJ2-2, the V gene TRBV9; 7 bases align to TRBD1. CDR3 size: 16 residues. Unmatched junction bases numbered 11, after V lost 4 bases and J lost 5 bases. Germline V gene sequence: CDR1 SGDLS, CDR2 YYNGEE.

The V gene is TRBV3-1 (or the pseudogene TRBV3-2), the J gene TRBJ2-2; the match to TRBD2 covers 8 bases. The CDR3 sequence is 14 residues long. The V and J ends lost 5 bases and 6 bases, in that order; junction bases with no gene match: 5. The germline CDR1 and CDR2 sequences are LGHDT and YNNKEL (reference sequence). The CDR3 is CASSTGLVPGELFF. The CDR3, as DNA: TGTGCCAGCAGCACGGGACTAGTCCCCGGGGAGCTGTTTTTT.

The genes are TRBV6-5 and TRBJ2-5, with TRBD2 as a possible D gene (5 bases). CDR1 is MNHEY and CDR2 is SVGAGI in the germline V gene. CDR3 length equals 15 residues. The V gene lost 2 bases and the J gene lost 2 bases, with 12 bases spanning the gap. The CDR3 sequence: CASSYGSILQETQYF. CDR3 nucleotide sequence: TGTGCCAGCAGTTACGGGAGTATACTACAAGAGACCCAGTACTTC.

The rearrangement uses TRBV6-5 and TRBJ1-1; 10 bases align to TRBD1. The CDR3 covers 15 residues. Per the germline V gene, CDR1 is MNHEY and CDR2 is SVGAGI. J was trimmed by 6 bases and V by 6 bases; bases with no gene match: 10. CDR3 residues: CASRDRGRFGPEAFF. CDR3 DNA sequence: TGTGCCAGCAGAGACAGGGGGCGCTTCGGACCTGAAGCTTTCTTT.

The genes are TRBV11-3 and TRBJ2-1; TRBD1 is a possible D gene (6 bases). The CDR3 covers 14 residues. Germline assignment: CDR1 SGHNT and CDR2 YENEEA. Deletions cut 0 bases from V and 8 bases from J, with 11 bases between. The CDR3 DNA is TGTGCCAGCAGCTTAGATTCAGGGGCGGATGAGCAGTTCTTC. Its translation: CASSLDSGADEQFF.

In this sample, this clone is medium-sized. The chain combines TRBV19 with TRBJ1-1; D uncertain. The CDR3 spans 11 residues. The germline V gene has CDR1 LNHDA and CDR2 SQIVND (reference sequence). Trimming took 5 bases from V and 8 from J, leaving 9 bases between them. The CDR3 sequence: CASSLGLEAFF. Written as DNA, the CDR3 is TGTGCCAGTAGTCTGGGTCTAGAAGCTTTCTTT.

The chain employs TRBV3-1 (or the pseudogene TRBV3-2) and TRBJ1-6, with TRBD1 as a possible D gene (6 bases). Germline values: CDR1 LGHDT, CDR2 YNNKEL (reference sequence). Trimming left V 1 base short and J 10 bases short, with 11 bases between. The CDR3 totals 14 residues. CDR3 nucleotides: TGTGCCAGCAGCCAAGTACGAACAGGGTCACCCCTCCACTTT. It codes for CASSQVRTGSPLHF.

The rearrangement uses TRBV6-5 and TRBJ1-5; 8 nucleotides agree with TRBD1. This CDR3 has 15 amino acids. V was clipped by 5 bases and J by 2 bases; unmatched bases: 5. Germline V gives CDR1 MNHEY, CDR2 SVGAGI. This CDR3 reads CASSKQGGRNQPQHF. CDR3 bases: TGTGCCAGCAGTAAACAGGGGGGTCGCAATCAGCCCCAGCATTTT.

The chain uses TRBV29-1 and TRBJ1-1; D possibly corresponds to TRBD1 (6 bases). CDR3 length equals 13 residues. V was pared by 6 bases and J by 2 bases, with 13 bases between. Germline V gene sequence: CDR1 SQVTM, CDR2 ANQGSEA. The CDR3: CSVFRGTNTEAFF. CDR3 sequence (DNA): TGCAGCGTCTTCAGGGGAACTAACACTGAAGCTTTCTTT.

The gene calls are TRBV11-2 and TRBJ2-4; D is unresolved. This CDR3 region has 16 residues. Germline CDR1 is SGHAT and CDR2 is FQNNGV. Trimming left V 5 bases short and J 0 bases short, with 14 bases between. CDR3 sequence (DNA): TGTGCCAGCAGCGGGCAAGCGAAACTAGCCAAAAACATTCAGTACTTC. Encoded protein: CASSGQAKLAKNIQYF.

The genes are TRBV19 and TRBJ2-5, with 9 positions matching TRBD1. Germline-derived CDR1 and CDR2 are LNHDA and SQIVND (reference sequence). This CDR3 comprises 14 residues. Germline trimming cut 4 bases from V and 5 bases from J; bases unmatched to any gene: 5. The CDR3 is CASSNRDRVETQYF. The DNA of the CDR3 is TGTGCCAGTAGTAACCGGGACAGGGTTGAGACCCAGTACTTC.

The chain links TRBV5-4 to TRBJ2-2; D unresolved. The CDR3 runs to 13 residues. CDR1 and CDR2 from the germline V gene are SGHNT and YYREEE (reference sequence). The V and J ends lost 3 bases and 4 bases respectively, with 7 bases between them. The CDR3 DNA sequence: TGTGCCAGCAGCTCGGCAGGCACCGGGGAGCTGTTTTTT. Translated, it gives CASSSAGTGELFF.